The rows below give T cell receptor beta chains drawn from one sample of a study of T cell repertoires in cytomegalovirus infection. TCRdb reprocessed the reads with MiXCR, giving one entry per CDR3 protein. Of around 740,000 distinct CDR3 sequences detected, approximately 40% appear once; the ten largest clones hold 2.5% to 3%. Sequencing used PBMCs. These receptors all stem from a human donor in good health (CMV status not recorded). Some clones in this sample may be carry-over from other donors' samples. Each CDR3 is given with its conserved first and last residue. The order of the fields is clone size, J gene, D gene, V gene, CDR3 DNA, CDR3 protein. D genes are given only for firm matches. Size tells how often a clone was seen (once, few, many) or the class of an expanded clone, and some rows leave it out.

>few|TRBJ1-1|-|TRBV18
TGTGCCAGCTCACCAAAAGGGGGGACTGAAGCTTTCTTT
CASSPKGGTEAFF
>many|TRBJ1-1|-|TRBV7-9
TGTGCCAGCAGCTTAGGCACGAGGGGAGAAGCTTTCTTT
CASSLGTRGEAFF
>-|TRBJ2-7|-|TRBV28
TGTGCCAGCTCCAGACTGCTCAGGTGGGGGCCCCACTACGAGCAGTACTTC
CASSRLLRWGPHYEQYF
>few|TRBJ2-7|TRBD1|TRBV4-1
TGCGCCAGCAGCGGGGTCCGGGACAGGGGCTACGAGCAGTACTTC
CASSGVRDRGYEQYF
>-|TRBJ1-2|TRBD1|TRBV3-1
TGTGCCAGCAGCCCGGGACAGGGGAAGGCTAACTATGGCTACACCTTC
CASSPGQGKANYGYTF
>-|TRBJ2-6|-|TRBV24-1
TGTGCCACCAGTGATTCCCTTCTTGACGGCAGCTCTGGGGCCAACGTCCTGACTTTC
CATSDSLLDGSSGANVLTF
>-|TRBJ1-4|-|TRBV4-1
TGCGCCAGCAGCCAAGCGAGGGGGTGGGCTAATGAAAAACTGTTTTTT
CASSQARGWANEKLFF
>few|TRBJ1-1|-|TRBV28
TGTGCCAGCAGTTTGGCCCCGAGGGGGACTGAAGCTTTCTTT
CASSLAPRGTEAFF
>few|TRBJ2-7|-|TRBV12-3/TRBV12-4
TGTGCCAGCAGCAAGGGGGGGGTACAGGGATCGGGACCGTACGAGCAGTACTTC
CASSKGGVQGSGPYEQYF
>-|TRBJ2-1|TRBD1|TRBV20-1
TGCAGTGCTTCAGGACAGGGGATACGGCATGAGCAGTTCTTC
CSASGQGIRHEQFF
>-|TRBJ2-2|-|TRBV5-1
TGCGCCCGCAGCTTTAACACCGTGGAGCTGTTTTTT
CARSFNTVELFF
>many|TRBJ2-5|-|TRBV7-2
TGTGCCAGCAGCCAGGGGGGGGGACAAGAGACCCAGTACTTC
CASSQGGGQETQYF
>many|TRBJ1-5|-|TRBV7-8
TGTGCCAGCAGCCGAACCACAGCGGGACGGCTCGGGAGCAATCAGCCCCAGCATTTT
CASSRTTAGRLGSNQPQHF
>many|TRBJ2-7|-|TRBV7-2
TGTGCCAGCAGCTTAGCGGTCGCAGGGCGGGCCTACGAGCAGTACTTC
CASSLAVAGRAYEQYF
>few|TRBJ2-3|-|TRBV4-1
TGCGCCAGCAGCCACCGACAGCGCACAGATACGCAGTATTTT
CASSHRQRTDTQYF
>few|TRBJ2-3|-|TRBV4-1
TGCGCCAGCAGCCAAGATCGTACGCAGTATTTT
CASSQDRTQYF
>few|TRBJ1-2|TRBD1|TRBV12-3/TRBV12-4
TGTGCCAGCAGTTTACGGGACAGCGCTAACTATGGCTACACCTTC
CASSLRDSANYGYTF
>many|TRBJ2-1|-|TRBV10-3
TGTGCCATCAGTGAAGGGAGTACCTCCTACAATGAGCAGTTCTTC
CAISEGSTSYNEQFF
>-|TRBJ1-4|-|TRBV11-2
TGTGCCAGCAGTCCTACTTCGGGAATAGGTTATGAAAAACTGTTTTTT
CASSPTSGIGYEKLFF
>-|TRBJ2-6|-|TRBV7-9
TGTGCCAGCAGCCCCGTGGGGGGTACCACTCCGAGCTCTGGGGCCAACGTCCTGACTTTC
CASSPVGGTTPSSGANVLTF
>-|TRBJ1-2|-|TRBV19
TGTGCCAGTAGAACAGGGTTAAACTATGGCTACACCTTC
CASRTGLNYGYTF
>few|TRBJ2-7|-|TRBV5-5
TGTGCCAGCAGCCGTGAAGGGGAATCCTACGAGCAGTACTTC
CASSREGESYEQYF
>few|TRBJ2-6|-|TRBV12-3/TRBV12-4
TGTGCCAGCAGTCGGGTAGCCGGGGCCAACGTCCTGACTTTC
CASSRVAGANVLTF
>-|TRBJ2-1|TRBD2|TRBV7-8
TGTGCCAGCAGCTTATCCAGCGGGAGTGCTTATAGCTCCTACAATGAGCAGTTCTTC
CASSLSSGSAYSSYNEQFF
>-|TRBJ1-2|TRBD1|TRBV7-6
TGTGCCAGCAGCTCTCAAGGGGCGGACAGGGTGGCTGGCTACACCTTC
CASSSQGADRVAGYTF
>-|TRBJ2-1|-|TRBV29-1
TGCAGCGTAGATAGCGGTCTCTCCTACAATGAGCAGTTCTTC
CSVDSGLSYNEQFF
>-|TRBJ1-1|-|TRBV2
TGTGCCAGCTTGGGATCCCGTCTGGGAGACGGGAACACTGAAGCTTTCTTT
CASLGSRLGDGNTEAFF
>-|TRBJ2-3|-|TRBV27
TGTGCCAGCAGTTTAAGTCCGGACAGGGCGGGGGAACCGTCAGATACGCAGTATTTT
CASSLSPDRAGEPSDTQYF
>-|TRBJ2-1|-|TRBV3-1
TGTGCCAGCAGTTCCCGCAAGACAGACAATGAGCAGTTCTTC
CASSSRKTDNEQFF
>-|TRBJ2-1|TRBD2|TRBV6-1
TGTGCCAGCAGTGAAGTGGGACTAGCGGGATATAAGGAGCAGTTCTTC
CASSEVGLAGYKEQFF
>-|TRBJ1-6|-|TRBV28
TGTGCCAGCACCTCTACAGGGATGAATTCACCCCTCCAATTT
CASTSTGMNSPLQF
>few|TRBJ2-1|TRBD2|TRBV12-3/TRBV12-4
TGTGCCAGCCGTATGGGGGGAGGGGCGGTTCGATGGACCTACAATGAGCAGTTCTTC
CASRMGGGAVRWTYNEQFF
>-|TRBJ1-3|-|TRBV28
TGTGCCAGCAGCTCTTCATGGGGGGGCGAGCCTGGAAACACCATATATTTT
CASSSSWGGEPGNTIYF
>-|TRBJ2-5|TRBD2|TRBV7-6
TGTGCCAGCAGCTTAGGGGCTAGCGGGGGTTTCCAAGAGACCCAGTACTTC
CASSLGASGGFQETQYF
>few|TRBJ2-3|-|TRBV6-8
TGTGCCAGCAGTTACCAAGGGATTTCCACAGATACGCAGTATTTT
CASSYQGISTDTQYF
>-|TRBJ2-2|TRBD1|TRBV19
TGTGCCACCCGACAGGGTAACACCGGGGAGCTGTTTTTT
CATRQGNTGELFF
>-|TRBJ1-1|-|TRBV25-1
TGTGCCAGCAGTGAATTCCCGAACACTGAAGCTTTCTTT
CASSEFPNTEAFF
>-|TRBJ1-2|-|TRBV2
TGTGCCAGCAGTGCGGACAGATTCTATGGCTACACCTTC
CASSADRFYGYTF
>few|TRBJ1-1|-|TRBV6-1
TGTGCCAGCAGTGAACAAATTAACACTGAAGCTTTCTTT
CASSEQINTEAFF
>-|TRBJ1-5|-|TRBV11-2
TGTGCCAGCAGCTTAGATCTAACGGGGGTTCTTAGCAATCAGCCCCAGCATTTT
CASSLDLTGVLSNQPQHF
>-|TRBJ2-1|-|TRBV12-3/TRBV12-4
TGTGCCAGCAGTTTAATGTTTGAGCAGTTCTTC
CASSLMFEQFF
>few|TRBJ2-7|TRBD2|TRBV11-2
TGTGCCAGCAGTTCCGGGGGTCGGACTAGCGGGAGGCGATCCTACGAGCAGTACTTC
CASSSGGRTSGRRSYEQYF
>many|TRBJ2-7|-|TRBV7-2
TGTGCCAGCAGCTTAGCAGGTATTGCCTCCTACGAGCAGTACTTC
CASSLAGIASYEQYF
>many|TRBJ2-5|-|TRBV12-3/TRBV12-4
TGTGCCAGCAGTTTACCCGAAGAGACCCAGTACTTC
CASSLPEETQYF
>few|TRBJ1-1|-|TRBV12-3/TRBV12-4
TGTGCCAGCATCAAGACAGATTGGGGACCTGAAGCTTTCTTT
CASIKTDWGPEAFF
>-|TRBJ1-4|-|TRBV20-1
TGCAGTGCTAGACTTAGGGGACGGCGCAATGAAAAACTGTTTTTT
CSARLRGRRNEKLFF
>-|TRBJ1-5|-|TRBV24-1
TGTGCCACCAGTGACCCGAGCGGGGCCAATCAGCCCCAGCATTTT
CATSDPSGANQPQHF
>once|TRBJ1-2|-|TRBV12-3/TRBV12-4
TGTGCCAGCAGTTTAGGAGGGGGTGACCTTAACTATGGCTACACCTTC
CASSLGGGDLNYGYTF
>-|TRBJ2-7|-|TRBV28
TGTGCCAGCGGTCGGGGGTACCACGAGCAGTACTTC
CASGRGYHEQYF
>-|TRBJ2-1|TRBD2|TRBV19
TGTGCCAGTAGTATAGGGACTAGCCAAGATGAGCAGTTCTTC
CASSIGTSQDEQFF
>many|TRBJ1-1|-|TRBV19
TGTGCCAGTAGTCCCCACAGGGTAGTCCCCACTGAAGCTTTCTTT
CASSPHRVVPTEAFF
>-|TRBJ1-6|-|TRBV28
TGTGCCAGCAGTTTTCTAGGGTTTAATTCACCCCTCCACTTT
CASSFLGFNSPLHF